These T cell receptor beta chains were read from a single sample in a study of T cells after posttransplantation cyclophosphamide. Clones were read by immunoSEQ multiplex PCR, and TCRdb kept only the in-frame ones, dropping some. The sample has about 16,000 clones; roughly 91% are singletons. The sample in question was PBMCs, obtained after an allogeneic stem cell transplant with a calcineurin inhibitor and methotrexate. These receptors were collected from a male patient in his forties or fifties who received an allogeneic stem cell transplant from an unrelated donor, was CMV-positive, and had chronic GVHD only. Some T cells may be provided by the graft donor. Both conserved end residues are part of each CDR3. The D gene is left open where the match is weak. For some rows the clone size is stated as once, few or many, or as a class when expanded; others skip it.

V gene	CDR3 length	D gene	J gene	clone size	CDR3 DNA	CDR3 protein
TRBV2	14	TRBD1	TRBJ2-5	-	TGTGCCAGCAGGGGGGACAGGATTGCAGAGACCCAGTACTTC	CASRGDRIAETQYF
TRBV9	15	-	TRBJ2-2	-	TGTGCCAGCAGTGGAGGGGGCGCAGGCACCGGGGAGCTGTTTTTT	CASSGGGAGTGELFF
TRBV11-1	17	TRBD2	TRBJ2-3	-	TGTGCCAGCAGCCACGGTATGACTAGCGGGACCGGGGATACGCAGTATTTT	CASSHGMTSGTGDTQYF
TRBV5-1	14	TRBD2	TRBJ2-1	-	TGCGCCAGCAGCGGCGGACTAGTGGGCAATGAGCAGTTCTTC	CASSGGLVGNEQFF
TRBV10-2	13	-	TRBJ1-4	few	TGCGCCAGCGTCGGAGCAACTAATGAAAAACTGTTTTTT	CASVGATNEKLFF
TRBV11-3	15	-	TRBJ2-2	-	TGTGCCAGCAGCTTCGGGTGGGGCACCGCCGGGGAGCTGTTTTTT	CASSFGWGTAGELFF
TRBV11-2	14	TRBD1	TRBJ2-7	-	TGTGCCAGCAGCTTCCCACGACAGGGCCACGAGCAGTACTTC	CASSFPRQGHEQYF
TRBV7-9	14	-	TRBJ1-3	-	TGTGCCAGCAGCCCTTCGAGCTCTGGAAACACCATATATTTT	CASSPSSSGNTIYF
TRBV11-3	17	TRBD2	TRBJ2-4	-	TGTGCCAGCAGCTTAGAAACTAGCGGTTTAGCCAAAAACATTCAGTACTTC	CASSLETSGLAKNIQYF
TRBV5-6	13	-	TRBJ2-7	-	TGTGCCAGCAGCTTGGGCCTTAGTGCGGAGCAGTACTTC	CASSLGLSAEQYF
TRBV2	17	TRBD2	TRBJ2-5	few	TGTGCCAGCGATATCGGACTAGCGGGCCCGACGGGAGAGACCCAGTACTTC	CASDIGLAGPTGETQYF
TRBV7-2	16	TRBD1	TRBJ2-3	-	TGTGCCAGCAGCAGCGGACAGGGGGTTCCGACAGATACGCAGTATTTT	CASSSGQGVPTDTQYF